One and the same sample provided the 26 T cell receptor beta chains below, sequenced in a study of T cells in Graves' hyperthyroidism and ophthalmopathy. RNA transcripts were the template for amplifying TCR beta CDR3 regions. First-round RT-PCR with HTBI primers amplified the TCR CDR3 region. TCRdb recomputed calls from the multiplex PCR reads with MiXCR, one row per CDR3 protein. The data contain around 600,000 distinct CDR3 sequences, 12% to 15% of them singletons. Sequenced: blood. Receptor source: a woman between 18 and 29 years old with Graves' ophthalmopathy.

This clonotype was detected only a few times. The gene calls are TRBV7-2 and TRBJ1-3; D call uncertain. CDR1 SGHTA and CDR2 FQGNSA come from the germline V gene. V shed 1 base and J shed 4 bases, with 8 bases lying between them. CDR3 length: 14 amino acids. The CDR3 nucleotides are TGTGCCAGCAGCTTAGACACTTTAGGAAACACCATATATTTT. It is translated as CASSLDTLGNTIYF.

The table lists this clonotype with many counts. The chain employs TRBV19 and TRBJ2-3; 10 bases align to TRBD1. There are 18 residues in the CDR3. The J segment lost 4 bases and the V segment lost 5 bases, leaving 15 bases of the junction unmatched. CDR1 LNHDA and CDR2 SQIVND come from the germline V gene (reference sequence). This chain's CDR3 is CASSFRDRGAGVADTQYF. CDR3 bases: TGTGCCAGTAGTTTCCGGGACAGGGGAGCGGGTGTCGCAGATACGCAGTATTTT.

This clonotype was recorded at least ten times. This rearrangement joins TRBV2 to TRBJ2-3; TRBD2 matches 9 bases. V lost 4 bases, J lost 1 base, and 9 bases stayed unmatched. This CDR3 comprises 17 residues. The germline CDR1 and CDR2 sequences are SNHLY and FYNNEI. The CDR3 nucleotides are TGTGCCAGCAGTGGGGCTAGCGGGACGCACCGCACAGATACGCAGTATTTT. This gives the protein CASSGASGTHRTDTQYF. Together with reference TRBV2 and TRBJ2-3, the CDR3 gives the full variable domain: EPEVTQTPSHQVTQMGQEVILRCVPISNHLYFYWYRQILGQKVEFLVSFYNNEISEKSEIFDDQFSVERPDGSNFTLKIRSTKLEDSAMYFCASSGASGTHRTDTQYFGPGTRLTVL.

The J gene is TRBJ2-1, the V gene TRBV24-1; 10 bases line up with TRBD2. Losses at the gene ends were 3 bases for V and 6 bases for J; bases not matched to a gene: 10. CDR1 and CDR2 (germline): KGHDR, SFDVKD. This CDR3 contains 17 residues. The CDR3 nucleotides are TGTGCCACCAGTGATCCGCATATGGGACTAGCGACCAATGAGCAGTTCTTC. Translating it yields CATSDPHMGLATNEQFF.

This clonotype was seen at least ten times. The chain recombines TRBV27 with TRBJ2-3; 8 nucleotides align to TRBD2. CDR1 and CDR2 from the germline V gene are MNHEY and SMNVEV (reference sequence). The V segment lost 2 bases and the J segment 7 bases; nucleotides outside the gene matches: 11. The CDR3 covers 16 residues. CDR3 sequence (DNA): TGTGCCAGCAGTTTAGTAGTAGCGGGACCGACATATACGCAGTATTTT. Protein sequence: CASSLVVAGPTYTQYF.

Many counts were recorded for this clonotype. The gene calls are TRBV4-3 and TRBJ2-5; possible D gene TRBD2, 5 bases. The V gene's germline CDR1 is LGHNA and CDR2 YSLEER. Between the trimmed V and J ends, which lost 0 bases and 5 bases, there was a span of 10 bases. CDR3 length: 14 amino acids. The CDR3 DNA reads TGCGCCAGCAGCCAAGAATGGAGAGGGGAGACCCAGTACTTC. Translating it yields CASSQEWRGETQYF.

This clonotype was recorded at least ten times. In DNA, the CDR3 is TGCGCCAGCAGCCCCCCCGGGACAGGGACGAACACTGAAGCTTTCTTT. Protein product: CASSPPGTGTNTEAFF. V gene TRBV5-1 combines with J gene TRBJ1-1; 9 nucleotides agree with TRBD1. The CDR3 extends over 16 amino acids. Germline V gene sequence: CDR1 SGHRS, CDR2 YFSETQ. Trimming at V came to 4 bases and at J to 1 base, leaving 8 bases not matched to a gene.

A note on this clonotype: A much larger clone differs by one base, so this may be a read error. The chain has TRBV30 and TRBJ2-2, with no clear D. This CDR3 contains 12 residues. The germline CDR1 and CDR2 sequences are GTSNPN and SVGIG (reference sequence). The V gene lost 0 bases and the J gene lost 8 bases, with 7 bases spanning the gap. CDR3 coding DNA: TGTGCCTGGAGTGTAGAGACGGGGGAGCTGTTTTTT. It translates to CAWSVETGELFF.

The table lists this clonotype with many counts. The CDR3 bases are TGTGCCAGCCGAGAAGCGACAGGGGGCAATGAAAAACTGTTTTTT. This codes for CASREATGGNEKLFF. This sequence joins TRBV3-1 and TRBJ1-4; 10 bases are a match to TRBD1. The junction had 8 bases not matched to a gene; V was cut back by 8 bases and J by 5 bases. Looked up from germline, CDR1 is LGHDT and CDR2 is YNNKEL (reference sequence). The CDR3 consists of 15 residues.

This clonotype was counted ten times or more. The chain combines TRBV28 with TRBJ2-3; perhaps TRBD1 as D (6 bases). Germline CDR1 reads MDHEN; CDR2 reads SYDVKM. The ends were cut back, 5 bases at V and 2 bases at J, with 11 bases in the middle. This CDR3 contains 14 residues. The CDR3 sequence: CASSQDSFTDTQYF. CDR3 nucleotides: TGTGCCAGCAGTCAGGACAGTTTCACAGATACGCAGTATTTT.

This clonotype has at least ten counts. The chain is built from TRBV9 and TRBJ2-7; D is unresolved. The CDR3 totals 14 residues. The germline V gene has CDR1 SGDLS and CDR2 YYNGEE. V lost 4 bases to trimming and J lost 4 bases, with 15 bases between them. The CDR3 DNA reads TGTGCCAGCAGCATCCATTGGATTGCGTACGAGCAGTACTTC. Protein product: CASSIHWIAYEQYF.

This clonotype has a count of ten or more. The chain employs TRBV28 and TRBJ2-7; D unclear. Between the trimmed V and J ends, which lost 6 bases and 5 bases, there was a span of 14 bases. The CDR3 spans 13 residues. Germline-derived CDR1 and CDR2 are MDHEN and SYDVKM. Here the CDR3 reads CASSPVRVDEQYF. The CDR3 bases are TGTGCCAGCAGCCCTGTCCGTGTCGACGAGCAGTACTTC.

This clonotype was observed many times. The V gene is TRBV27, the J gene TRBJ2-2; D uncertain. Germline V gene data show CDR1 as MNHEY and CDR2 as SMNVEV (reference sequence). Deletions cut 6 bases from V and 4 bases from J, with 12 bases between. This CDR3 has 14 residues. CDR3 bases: TGTGCCAGCAGCACCGTAGTGGGCACCGGGGAGCTGTTTTTT. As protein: CASSTVVGTGELFF.

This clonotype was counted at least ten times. CDR3 residues: CSGIGTSGRRTAQYF. The DNA of the CDR3 is TGCAGCGGTATCGGGACTAGCGGGCGGAGGACGGCCCAGTACTTC. The chain links TRBV29-1 to TRBJ2-5, with 12 bases matching TRBD2. Trimming at V came to 7 bases and at J to 9 bases, leaving 15 bases not matched to a gene. Germline V CDR1 and CDR2: SQVTM, ANQGSEA. This CDR3 spans 15 amino acids.

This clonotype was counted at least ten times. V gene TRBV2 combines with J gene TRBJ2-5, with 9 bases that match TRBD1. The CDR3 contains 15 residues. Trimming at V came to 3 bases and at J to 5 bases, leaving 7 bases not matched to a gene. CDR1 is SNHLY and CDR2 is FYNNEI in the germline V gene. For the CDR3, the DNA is TGTGCCAGCAGTGAGTCCGGGACAGGGAGGGAGACCCAGTACTTC. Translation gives CASSESGTGRETQYF.

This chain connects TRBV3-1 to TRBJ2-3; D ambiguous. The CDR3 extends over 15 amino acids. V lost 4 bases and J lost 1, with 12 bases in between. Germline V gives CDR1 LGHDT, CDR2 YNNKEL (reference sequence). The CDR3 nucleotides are TGTGCCAGCAGCCCGCCTAGTAGGGGCACAGATACGCAGTATTTT. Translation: CASSPPSRGTDTQYF.

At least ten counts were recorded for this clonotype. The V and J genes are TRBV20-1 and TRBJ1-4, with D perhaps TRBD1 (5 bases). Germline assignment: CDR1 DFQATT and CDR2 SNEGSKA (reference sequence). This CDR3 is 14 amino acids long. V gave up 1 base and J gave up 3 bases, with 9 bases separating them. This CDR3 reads CSARAGPPNEKLFF. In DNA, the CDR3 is TGCAGTGCTAGAGCGGGGCCACCTAATGAAAAACTGTTTTTT.

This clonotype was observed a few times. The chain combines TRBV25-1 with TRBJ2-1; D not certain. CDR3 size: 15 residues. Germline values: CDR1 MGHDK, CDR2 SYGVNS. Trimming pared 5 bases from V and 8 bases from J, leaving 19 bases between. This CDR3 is CASSLQVVGMYEQFF. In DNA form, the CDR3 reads TGTGCCAGCAGTTTGCAGGTCGTGGGAATGTATGAGCAGTTCTTC.

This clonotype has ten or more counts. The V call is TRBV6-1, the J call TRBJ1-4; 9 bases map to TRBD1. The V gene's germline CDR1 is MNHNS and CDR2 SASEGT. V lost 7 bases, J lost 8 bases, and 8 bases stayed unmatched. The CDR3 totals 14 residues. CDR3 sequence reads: CASNHDRGREKLFF. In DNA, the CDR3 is TGTGCCAGCAACCACGACAGGGGGAGGGAAAAACTGTTTTTT.

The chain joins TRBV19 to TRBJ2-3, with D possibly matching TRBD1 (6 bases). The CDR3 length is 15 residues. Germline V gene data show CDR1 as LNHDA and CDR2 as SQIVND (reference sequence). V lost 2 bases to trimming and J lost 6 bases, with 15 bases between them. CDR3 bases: TGTGCCAGTAGTATAAAAGGAGACAGGTGGGATACGCAGTATTTT. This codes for CASSIKGDRWDTQYF.

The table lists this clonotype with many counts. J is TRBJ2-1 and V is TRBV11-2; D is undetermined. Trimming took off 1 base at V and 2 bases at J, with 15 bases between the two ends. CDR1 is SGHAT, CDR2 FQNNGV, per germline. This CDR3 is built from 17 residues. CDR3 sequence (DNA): TGTGCCAGCAGCTTAGTTCCCTCCAGCTATACCTACAATGAGCAGTTCTTC. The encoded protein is CASSLVPSSYTYNEQFF.

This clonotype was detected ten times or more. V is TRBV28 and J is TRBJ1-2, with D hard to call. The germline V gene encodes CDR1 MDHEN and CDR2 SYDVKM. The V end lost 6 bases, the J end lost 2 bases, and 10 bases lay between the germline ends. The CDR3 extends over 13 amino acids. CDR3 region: CASSSDRNYGYTF. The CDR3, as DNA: TGTGCCAGCAGCTCAGATAGAAACTATGGCTACACCTTC.

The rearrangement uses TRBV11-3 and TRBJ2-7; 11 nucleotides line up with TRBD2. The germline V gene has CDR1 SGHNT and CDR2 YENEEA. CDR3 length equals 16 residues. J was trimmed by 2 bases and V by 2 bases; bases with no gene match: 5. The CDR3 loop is CASSLTGLADPYEQYF. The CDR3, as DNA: TGTGCCAGCAGCTTAACGGGACTAGCGGATCCCTACGAGCAGTACTTC.

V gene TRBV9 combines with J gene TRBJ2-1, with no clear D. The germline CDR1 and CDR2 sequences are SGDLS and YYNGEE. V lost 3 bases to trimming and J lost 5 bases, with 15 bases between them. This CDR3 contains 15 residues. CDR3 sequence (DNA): TGTGCCAGCAGCGCCTCCAGGACGTCGAACAATGAGCAGTTCTTC. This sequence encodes CASSASRTSNNEQFF.

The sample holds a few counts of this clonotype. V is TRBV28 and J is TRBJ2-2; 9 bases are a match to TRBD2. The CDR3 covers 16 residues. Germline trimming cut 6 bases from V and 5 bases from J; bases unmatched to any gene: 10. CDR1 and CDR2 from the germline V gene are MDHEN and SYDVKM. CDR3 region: CASRLGGSGRTGELFF. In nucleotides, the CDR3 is TGTGCCAGCAGACTAGGGGGTAGCGGGAGAACCGGGGAGCTGTTTTTT.

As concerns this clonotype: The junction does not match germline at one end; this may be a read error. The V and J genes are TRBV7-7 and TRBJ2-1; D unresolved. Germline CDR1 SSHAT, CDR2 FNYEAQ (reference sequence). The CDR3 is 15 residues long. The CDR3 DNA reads TGTGCTAGCAGCTTAGGAGAAGTTCGCTACAATGAGCAGTTCTTC. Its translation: CASSLGEVRYNEQFF.